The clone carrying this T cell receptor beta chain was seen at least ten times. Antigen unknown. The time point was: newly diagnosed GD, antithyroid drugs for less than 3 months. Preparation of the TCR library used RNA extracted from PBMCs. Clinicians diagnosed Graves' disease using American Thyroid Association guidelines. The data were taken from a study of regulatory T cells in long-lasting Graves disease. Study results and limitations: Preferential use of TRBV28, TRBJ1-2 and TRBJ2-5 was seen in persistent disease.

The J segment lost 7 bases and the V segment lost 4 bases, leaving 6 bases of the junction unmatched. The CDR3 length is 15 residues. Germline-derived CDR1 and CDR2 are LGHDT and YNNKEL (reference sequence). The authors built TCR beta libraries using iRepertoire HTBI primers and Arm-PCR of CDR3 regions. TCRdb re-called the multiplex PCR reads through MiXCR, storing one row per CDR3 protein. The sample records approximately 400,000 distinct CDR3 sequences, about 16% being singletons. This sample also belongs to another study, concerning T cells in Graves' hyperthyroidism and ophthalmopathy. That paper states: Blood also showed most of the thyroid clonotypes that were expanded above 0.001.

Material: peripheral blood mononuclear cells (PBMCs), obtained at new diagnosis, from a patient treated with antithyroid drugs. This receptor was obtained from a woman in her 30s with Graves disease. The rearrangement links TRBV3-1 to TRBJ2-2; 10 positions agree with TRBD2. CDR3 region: CASSPGLAGVGELFF. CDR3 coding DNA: TGTGCCAGCAGCCCCGGTCTAGCGGGAGTCGGGGAGCTGTTTTTT.